This T cell receptor beta chain was sequenced for a study of shared clonotypes between healthy human individuals. Original handling: Filtering differed because ImmunoSEQ produced junction-only sequences that carried no quality scores. Using immunoSEQ multiplex PCR, the repertoire was profiled, and TCRdb retains in-frame clones only, with some absent. V and J calls and clone size come straight from that table; D and trimming were deduced from the DNA. In the table there are some 510,000 clones, 79% of which are singletons. Each of the donors was a healthy adult who was HIV-negative and had not had a recent acute infection or vaccination. Everyone who donated was a Caucasian adult who lived in Nashville, Tennessee. Approximately 81 million PBMCs went into genomic DNA for unsorted samples. This CDR3 region has 15 residues. Deletions cut 2 bases from V and 3 bases from J, with 14 bases between. CDR1 SGHDN and CDR2 FVKESK come from the germline V gene.

Sequenced material: PBMCs. This chain connects TRBV14 to TRBJ2-7; a possible D gene is TRBD2 (7 bases). This clonotype was obtained from a woman in her forties in good health. Some clones in this sample may be carry-over from other donors' samples. DNA of the CDR3: TGTGCCAGCAGCCAACAACAGGGACTACACTACGAGCAGTACTTC. Its protein is CASSQQQGLHYEQYF.